This T cell receptor beta chain was obtained from a study of T cells in localized non-small cell lung cancer. This clone was detected once. V shed 2 bases and J shed 4 bases, with 9 bases lying between them. Germline assignment: CDR1 MNHNY and CDR2 SVGAGI (reference sequence). The length of the CDR3 is 14 residues. The protocol was immunoSEQ multiplex PCR, while the TCRdb copy is restricted to in-frame clones and leaves out a portion. This sample has about 78,000 clones, with approximately 84% found just once. This rearrangement joins TRBV6-6 to TRBJ1-3; D not resolved. The sample here was peripheral blood, taken before any cancer treatment. The receptor comes from a man aged 35 to 69 with stage I lung adenocarcinoma. The CDR3 region is CASSYGGLGNTIYF. CDR3 sequence (DNA): TGTGCCAGCAGTTACGGCGGGCTCGGAAACACCATATATTTT.